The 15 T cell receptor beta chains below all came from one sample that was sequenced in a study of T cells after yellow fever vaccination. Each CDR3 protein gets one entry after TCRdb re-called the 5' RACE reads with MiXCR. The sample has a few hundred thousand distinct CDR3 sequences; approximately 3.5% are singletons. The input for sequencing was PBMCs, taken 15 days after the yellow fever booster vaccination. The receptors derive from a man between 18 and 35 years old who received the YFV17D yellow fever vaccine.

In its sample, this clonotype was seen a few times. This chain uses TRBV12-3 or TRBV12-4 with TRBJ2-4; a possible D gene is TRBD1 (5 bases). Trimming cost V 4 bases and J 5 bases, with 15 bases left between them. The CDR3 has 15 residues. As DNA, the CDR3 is TGTGCCAGCAGTTATAATGGGGCCCGGGAAAACATTCAGTACTTC. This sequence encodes CASSYNGARENIQYF.

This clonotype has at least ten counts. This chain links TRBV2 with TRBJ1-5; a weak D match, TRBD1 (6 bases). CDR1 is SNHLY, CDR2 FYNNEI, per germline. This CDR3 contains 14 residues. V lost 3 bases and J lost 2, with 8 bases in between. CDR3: CASSEGGGNQPQHF. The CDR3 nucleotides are TGTGCCAGCAGTGAGGGGGGCGGCAATCAGCCCCAGCATTTT.

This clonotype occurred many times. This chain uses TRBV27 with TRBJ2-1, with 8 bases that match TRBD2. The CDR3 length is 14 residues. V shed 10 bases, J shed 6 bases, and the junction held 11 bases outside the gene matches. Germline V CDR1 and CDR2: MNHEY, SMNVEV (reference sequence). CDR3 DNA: TGTGCCACACTCTCGGGGGGGCCCTCCAATGAGCAGTTCTTC. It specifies CATLSGGPSNEQFF.

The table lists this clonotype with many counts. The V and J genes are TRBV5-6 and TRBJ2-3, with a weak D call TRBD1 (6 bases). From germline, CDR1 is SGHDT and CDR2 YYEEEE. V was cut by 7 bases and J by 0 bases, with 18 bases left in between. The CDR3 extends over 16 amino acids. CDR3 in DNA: TGTGCCAGCTCCCGAAAGGGGGATCCAAGCACAGATACGCAGTATTTT. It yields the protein CASSRKGDPSTDTQYF.

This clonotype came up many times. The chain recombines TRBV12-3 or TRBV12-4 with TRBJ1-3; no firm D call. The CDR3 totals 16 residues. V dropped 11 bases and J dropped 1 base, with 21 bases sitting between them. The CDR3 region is CASQATPSGSGNTIYF. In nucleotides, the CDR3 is TGTGCCTCCCAGGCCACCCCGTCGGGTTCTGGAAACACCATATATTTT.

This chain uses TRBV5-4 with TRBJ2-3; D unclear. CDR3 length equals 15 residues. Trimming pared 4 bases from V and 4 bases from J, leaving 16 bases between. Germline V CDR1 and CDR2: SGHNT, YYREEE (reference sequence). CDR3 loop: CASSTPGPVSDTQYF. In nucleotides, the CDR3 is TGTGCCAGCAGCACGCCGGGCCCTGTTTCAGATACGCAGTATTTT.

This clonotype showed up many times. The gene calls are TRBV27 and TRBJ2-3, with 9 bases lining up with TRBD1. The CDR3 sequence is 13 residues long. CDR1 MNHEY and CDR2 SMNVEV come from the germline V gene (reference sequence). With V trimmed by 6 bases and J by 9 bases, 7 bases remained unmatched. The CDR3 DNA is TGTGCCAGCAGGCCAGGACAGGGGATAACGCAGTATTTT. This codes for CASRPGQGITQYF.

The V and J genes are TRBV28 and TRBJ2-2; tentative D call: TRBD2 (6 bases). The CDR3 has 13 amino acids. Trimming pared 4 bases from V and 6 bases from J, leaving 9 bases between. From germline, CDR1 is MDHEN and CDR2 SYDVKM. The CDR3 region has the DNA TGTGCCAGCAGTTCGGGACTTTCCGGGGAGCTGTTTTTT. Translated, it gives CASSSGLSGELFF.

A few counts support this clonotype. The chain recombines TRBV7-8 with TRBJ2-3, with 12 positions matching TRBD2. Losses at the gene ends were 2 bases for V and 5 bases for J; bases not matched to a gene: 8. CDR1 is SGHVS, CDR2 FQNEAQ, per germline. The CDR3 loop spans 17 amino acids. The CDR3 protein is CASSLNGASGGVDTQYF. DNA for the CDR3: TGTGCCAGCAGCTTAAATGGGGCTAGCGGGGGGGTAGATACGCAGTATTTT.

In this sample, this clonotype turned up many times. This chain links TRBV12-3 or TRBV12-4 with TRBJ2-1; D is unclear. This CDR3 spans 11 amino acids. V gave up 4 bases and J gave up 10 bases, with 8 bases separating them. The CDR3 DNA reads TGTGCCAGCAGTTCGATAAACGAGCAGTTCTTC. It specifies CASSSINEQFF.

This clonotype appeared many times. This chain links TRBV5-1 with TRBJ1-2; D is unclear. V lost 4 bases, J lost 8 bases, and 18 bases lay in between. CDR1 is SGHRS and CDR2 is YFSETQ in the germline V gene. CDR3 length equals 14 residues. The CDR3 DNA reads TGCGCCAGCAGCGATGAAGGGATCGTGTCCGGCTACACCTTC. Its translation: CASSDEGIVSGYTF.

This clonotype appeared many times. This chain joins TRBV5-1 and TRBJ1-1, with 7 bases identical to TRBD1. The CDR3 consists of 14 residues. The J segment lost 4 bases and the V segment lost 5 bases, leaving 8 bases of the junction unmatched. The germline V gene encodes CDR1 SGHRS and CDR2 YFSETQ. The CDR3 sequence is CASRDFNRGTEAFF. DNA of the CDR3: TGCGCCAGCAGGGATTTCAACAGGGGCACTGAAGCTTTCTTT.

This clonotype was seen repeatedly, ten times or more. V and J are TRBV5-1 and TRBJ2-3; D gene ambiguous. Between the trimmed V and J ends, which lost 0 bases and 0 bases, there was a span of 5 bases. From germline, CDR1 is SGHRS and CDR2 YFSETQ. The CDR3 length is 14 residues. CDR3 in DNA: TGCGCCAGCAGCTTGGAGACCAGCACAGATACGCAGTATTTT. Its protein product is CASSLETSTDTQYF.

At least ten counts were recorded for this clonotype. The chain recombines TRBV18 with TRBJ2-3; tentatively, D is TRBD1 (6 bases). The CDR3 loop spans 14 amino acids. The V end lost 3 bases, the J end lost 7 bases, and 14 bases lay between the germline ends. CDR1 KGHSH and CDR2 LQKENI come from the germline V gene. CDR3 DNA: TGTGCCAGCTCACCCCGGCAGGGGTTGAATACGCAGTATTTT. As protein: CASSPRQGLNTQYF.

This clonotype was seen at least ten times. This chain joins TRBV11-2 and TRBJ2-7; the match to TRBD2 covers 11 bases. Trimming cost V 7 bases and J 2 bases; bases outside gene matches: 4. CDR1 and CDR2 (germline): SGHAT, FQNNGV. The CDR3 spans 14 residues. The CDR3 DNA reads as TGTGCCAGCACACTAGCGGGGGTAACCTACGAGCAGTACGTC. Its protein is CASTLAGVTYEQYV.